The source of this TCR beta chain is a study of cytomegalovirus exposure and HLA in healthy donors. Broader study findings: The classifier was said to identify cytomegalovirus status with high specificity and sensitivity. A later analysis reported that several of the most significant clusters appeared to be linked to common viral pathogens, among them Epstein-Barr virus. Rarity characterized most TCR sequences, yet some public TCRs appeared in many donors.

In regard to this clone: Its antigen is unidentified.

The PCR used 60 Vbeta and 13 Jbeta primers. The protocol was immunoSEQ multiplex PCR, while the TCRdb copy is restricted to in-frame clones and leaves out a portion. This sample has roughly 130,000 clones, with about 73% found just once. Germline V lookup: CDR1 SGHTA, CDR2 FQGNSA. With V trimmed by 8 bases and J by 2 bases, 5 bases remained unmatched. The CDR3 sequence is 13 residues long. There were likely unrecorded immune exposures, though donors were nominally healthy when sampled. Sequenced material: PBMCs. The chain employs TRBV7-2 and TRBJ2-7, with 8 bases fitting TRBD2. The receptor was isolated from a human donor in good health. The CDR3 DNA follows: TGTGCCAGCGCAGGCGGGGGGCCCTACGAGCAGTACTTC. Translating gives CASAGGGPYEQYF. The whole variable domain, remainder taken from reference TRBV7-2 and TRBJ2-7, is GAGVSQSPSNKVTEKGKDVELRCDPISGHTALYWYRQSLGQGLEFLIYFQGNSAPDKSGLPSDRFSAERTGGSVSTLTIQRTQQEDSAVYLCASAGGGPYEQYFGPGTRLTVT.